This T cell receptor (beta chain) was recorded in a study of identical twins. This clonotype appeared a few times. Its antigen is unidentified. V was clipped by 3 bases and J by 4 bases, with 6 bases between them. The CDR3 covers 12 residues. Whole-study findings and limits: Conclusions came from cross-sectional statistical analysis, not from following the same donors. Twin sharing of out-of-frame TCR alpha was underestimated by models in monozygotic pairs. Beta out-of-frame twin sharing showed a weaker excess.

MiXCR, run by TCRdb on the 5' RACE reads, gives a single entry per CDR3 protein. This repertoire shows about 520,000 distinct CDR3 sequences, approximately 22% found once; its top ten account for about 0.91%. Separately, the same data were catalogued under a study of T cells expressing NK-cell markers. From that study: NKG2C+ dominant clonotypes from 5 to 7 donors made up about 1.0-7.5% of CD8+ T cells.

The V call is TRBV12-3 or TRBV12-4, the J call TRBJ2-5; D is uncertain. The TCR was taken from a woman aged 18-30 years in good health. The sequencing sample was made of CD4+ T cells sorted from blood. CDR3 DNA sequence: TGTGCCAGCAGTTTTCCCCGAGAGACCCAGTACTTC. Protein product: CASSFPRETQYF.